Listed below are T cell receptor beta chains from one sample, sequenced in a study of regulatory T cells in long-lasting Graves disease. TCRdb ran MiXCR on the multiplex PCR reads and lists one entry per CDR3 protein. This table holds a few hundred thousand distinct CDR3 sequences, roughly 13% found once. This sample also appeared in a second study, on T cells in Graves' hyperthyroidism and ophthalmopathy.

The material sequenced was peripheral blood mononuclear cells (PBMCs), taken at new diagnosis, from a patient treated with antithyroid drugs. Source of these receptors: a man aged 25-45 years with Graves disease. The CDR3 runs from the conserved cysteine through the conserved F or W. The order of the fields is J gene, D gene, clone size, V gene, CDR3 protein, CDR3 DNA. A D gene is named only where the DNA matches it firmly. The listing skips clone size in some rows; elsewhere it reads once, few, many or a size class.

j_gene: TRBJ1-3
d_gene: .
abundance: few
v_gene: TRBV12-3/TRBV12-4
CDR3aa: CASSPQDSSSGNTIYF
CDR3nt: TGTGCCAGCAGCCCCCAGGACAGCAGCTCTGGAAACACCATATATTTT

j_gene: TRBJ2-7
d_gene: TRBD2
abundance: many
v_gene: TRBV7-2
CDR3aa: CASSLTSGTITYEQYF
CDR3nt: TGTGCCAGCAGCTTGACTAGCGGGACTATAACCTACGAGCAGTACTTC

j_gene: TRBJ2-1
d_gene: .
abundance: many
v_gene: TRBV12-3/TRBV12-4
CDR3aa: CASSSPSVSSYNEQFF
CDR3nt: TGTGCCAGCAGTTCCCCGTCGGTTAGCTCCTACAATGAGCAGTTCTTC

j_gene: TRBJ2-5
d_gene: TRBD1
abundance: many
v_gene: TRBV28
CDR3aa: CASSSYRRDRGETQYF
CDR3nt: TGTGCCAGCAGTTCCTACCGTCGGGACAGGGGAGAGACCCAGTACTTC

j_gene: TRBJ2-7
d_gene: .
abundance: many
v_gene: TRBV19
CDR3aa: CASSMGNNEQYF
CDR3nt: TGTGCCAGTAGTATGGGAAACAACGAGCAGTACTTC

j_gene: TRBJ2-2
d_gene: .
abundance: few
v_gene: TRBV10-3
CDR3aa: CATQRFGGELFF
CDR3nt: TGTGCCACCCAGAGGTTCGGCGGGGAGCTGTTTTTT

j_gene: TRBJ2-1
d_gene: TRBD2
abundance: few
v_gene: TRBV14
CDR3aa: CASSYLAGGNNEQFF
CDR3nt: TGTGCCAGCAGCTATCTAGCGGGAGGGAACAATGAGCAGTTCTTC

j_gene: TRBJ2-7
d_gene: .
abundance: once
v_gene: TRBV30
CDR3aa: CAWSKRVNEQYF
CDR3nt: TGTGCCTGGAGTAAAAGGGTAAACGAGCAGTACTTC

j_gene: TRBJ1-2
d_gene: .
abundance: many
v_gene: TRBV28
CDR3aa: CASSPLLNRVGYTF
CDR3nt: TGTGCCAGCAGCCCCCTCCTCAACAGGGTTGGCTACACCTTC

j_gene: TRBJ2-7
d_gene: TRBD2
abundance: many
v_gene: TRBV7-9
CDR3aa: CASSLGSGGPSYEQYF
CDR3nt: TGTGCCAGCAGCTTAGGTTCGGGAGGGCCCTCCTACGAGCAGTACTTC

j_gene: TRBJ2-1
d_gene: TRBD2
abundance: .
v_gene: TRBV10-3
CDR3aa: CAIRRYGEGGDTYNEQFF
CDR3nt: TGTGCCATCAGGAGGTATGGGGAGGGAGGGGATACCTACAATGAGCAGTTCTTC

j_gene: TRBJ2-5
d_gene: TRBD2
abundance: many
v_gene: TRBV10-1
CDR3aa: CASSRTSGLQETQYF
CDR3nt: TGCGCCAGCAGTCGGACTAGCGGCCTCCAAGAGACCCAGTACTTC

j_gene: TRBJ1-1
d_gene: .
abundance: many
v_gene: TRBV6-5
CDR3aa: CASSSFEVGANQLEAFF
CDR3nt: TGTGCCAGCAGTTCCTTCGAGGTGGGGGCGAACCAACTTGAAGCTTTCTTT

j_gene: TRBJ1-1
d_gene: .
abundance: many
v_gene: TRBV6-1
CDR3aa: CASSRGSDGSEAFF
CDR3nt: TGTGCCAGCAGTAGGGGCTCTGATGGTTCTGAAGCTTTCTTT

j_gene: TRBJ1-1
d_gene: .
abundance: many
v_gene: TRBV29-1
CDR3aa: CSGTVNTEAFF
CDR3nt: TGCAGCGGGACGGTGAACACTGAAGCTTTCTTT

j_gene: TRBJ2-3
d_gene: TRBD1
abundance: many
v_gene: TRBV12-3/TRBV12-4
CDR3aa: CASRLGTDLSTDTQYF
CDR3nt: TGTGCCAGCAGGCTTGGGACAGATCTTAGCACAGATACGCAGTATTTT

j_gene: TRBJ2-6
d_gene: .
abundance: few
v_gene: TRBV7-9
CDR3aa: CASSRALGANVLTF
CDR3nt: TGTGCCAGCAGCCGGGCGTTAGGGGCCAACGTCCTGACTTTC

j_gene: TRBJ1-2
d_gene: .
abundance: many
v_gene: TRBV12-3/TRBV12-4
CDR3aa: CASSFRSGTNGYTF
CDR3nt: TGTGCCAGCAGTTTCCGGTCCGGGACAAATGGCTACACCTTC

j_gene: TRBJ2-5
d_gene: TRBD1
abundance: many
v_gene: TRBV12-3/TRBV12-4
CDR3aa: CASTRGRQETQYF
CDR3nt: TGTGCCAGCACCAGGGGGAGACAAGAGACCCAGTACTTC

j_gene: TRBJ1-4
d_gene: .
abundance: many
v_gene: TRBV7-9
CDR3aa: CASSLISGPTEKLFF
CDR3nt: TGTGCCAGCAGCCTGATCTCAGGGCCTACTGAAAAACTGTTTTTT

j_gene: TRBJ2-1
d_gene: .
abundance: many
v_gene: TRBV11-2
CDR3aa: CASSFELAYNEQFF
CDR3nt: TGTGCCAGCAGCTTTGAACTAGCTTACAATGAGCAGTTCTTC

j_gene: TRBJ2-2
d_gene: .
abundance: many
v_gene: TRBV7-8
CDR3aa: CASNYGNTGELFF
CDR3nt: TGTGCCAGCAATTACGGGAACACCGGGGAGCTGTTTTTT

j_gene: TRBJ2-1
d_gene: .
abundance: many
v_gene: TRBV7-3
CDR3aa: CASSLKRNARANYNEQFF
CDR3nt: TGTGCCAGCAGCTTAAAAAGGAATGCTAGGGCGAACTACAATGAGCAGTTCTTC

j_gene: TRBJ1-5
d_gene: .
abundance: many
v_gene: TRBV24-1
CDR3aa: CATSDLREQPQHF
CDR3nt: TGTGCCACCAGTGATTTAAGGGAACAGCCCCAGCATTTT

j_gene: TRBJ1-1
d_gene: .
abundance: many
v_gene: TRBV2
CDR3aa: CASSFEQINTEAFF
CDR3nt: TGTGCCAGCAGTTTTGAACAGATAAACACTGAAGCTTTCTTT

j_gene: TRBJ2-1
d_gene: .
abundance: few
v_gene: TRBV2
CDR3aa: CASTELAEYNEQFF
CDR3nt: TGTGCCAGCACGGAGTTAGCGGAGTACAATGAGCAGTTCTTC

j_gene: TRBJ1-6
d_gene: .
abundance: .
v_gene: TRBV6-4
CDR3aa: CASSDRFDNSPLHF
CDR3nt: TGTGCCAGCAGTGACAGGTTCGATAATTCACCCCTCCACTTT

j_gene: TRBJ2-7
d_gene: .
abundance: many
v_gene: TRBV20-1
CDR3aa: CSARSTVQGFSYEQYF
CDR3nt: TGCAGTGCTAGATCTACCGTGCAGGGATTCTCCTACGAGCAGTACTTC

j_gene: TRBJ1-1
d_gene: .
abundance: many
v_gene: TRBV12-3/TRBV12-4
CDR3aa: CASRPMGYEAFF
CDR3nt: TGTGCCAGCAGACCAATGGGCTATGAAGCTTTCTTT

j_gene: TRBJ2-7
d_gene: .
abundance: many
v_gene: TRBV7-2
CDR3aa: CASSLGGGSHEQYF
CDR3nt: TGTGCCAGCAGCTTAGGAGGTGGAAGCCACGAGCAGTACTTC

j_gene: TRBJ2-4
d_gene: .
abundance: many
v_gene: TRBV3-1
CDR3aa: CASSHRQGLGIQYF
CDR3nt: TGTGCCAGCAGCCATCGACAGGGACTGGGCATTCAGTACTTC

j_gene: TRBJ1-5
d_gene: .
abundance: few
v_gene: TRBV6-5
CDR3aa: CASSYGGQQPQHF
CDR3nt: TGTGCCAGCAGTTATGGGGGGCAACAGCCCCAGCATTTT

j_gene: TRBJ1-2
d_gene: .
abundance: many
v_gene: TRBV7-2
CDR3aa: CASSNLIGTYGYTF
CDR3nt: TGTGCCAGCAGCAACCTAATAGGGACCTATGGCTACACCTTC

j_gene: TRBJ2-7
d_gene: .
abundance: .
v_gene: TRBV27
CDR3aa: CASSFVGQTEQYF
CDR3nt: TGTGCCAGCAGTTTCGTAGGACAGACCGAGCAGTACTTC

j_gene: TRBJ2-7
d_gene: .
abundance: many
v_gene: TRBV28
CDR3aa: CASSPQPSGTGYEQYF
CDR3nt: TGTGCCAGCAGTCCACAACCCTCCGGGACGGGGTACGAGCAGTACTTC

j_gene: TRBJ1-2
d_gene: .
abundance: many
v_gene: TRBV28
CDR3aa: CASSPSYGYTF
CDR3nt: TGTGCCAGCAGCCCTTCATATGGCTACACCTTC

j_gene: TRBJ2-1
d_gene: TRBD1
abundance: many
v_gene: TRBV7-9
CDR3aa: CASSFGQGYNEQFF
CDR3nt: TGTGCCAGCAGCTTCGGACAGGGTTACAATGAGCAGTTCTTC

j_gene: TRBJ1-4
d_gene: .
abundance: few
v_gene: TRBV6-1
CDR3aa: CASSQTGGLRKLFF
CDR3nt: TGTGCCAGCAGTCAGACAGGAGGTCTCCGAAAACTGTTTTTT

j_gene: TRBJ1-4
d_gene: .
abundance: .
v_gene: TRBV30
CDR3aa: CAWRWQGGEKLFF
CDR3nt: TGTGCCTGGAGATGGCAGGGAGGGGAAAAACTGTTTTTT

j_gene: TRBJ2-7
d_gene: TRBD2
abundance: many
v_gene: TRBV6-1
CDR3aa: CASSPLTSGASYEQYF
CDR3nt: TGTGCCAGCAGTCCTTTGACTAGCGGGGCCTCCTACGAGCAGTACTTC

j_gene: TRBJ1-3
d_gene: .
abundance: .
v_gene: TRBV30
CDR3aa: CAWEGTSISGNTIYF
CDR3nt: TGTGCCTGGGAGGGGACTTCAATCTCTGGAAACACCATATATTTT

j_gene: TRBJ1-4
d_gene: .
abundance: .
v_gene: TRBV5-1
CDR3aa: CASSLAASSEKLFF
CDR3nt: TGCGCCAGCAGCTTGGCAGCTTCGAGTGAAAAACTGTTTTTT

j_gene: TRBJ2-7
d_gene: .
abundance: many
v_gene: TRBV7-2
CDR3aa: CASSLMGGNEQYF
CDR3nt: TGTGCCAGCAGCTTAATGGGGGGAAACGAGCAGTACTTC

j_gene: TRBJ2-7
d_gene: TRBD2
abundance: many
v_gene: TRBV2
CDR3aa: CASSAGLAGPTYEQYF
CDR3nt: TGTGCCAGCAGTGCGGGACTAGCGGGCCCTACCTACGAGCAGTACTTC

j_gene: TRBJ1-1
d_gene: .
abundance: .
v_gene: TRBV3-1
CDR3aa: CASSQDIRGAEAFF
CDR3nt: TGTGCCAGCAGCCAAGATATTAGGGGAGCTGAAGCTTTCTTT

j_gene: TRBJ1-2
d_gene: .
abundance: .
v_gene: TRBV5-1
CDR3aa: CASSLAATGSGYTF
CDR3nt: TGCGCCAGCAGCTTGGCGGCTACCGGGTCTGGCTACACCTTC

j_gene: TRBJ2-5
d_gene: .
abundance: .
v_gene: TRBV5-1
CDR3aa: CASSLAGLQQETQYF
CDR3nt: TGCGCCAGCAGCTTGGCAGGGCTACAACAAGAGACCCAGTACTTC

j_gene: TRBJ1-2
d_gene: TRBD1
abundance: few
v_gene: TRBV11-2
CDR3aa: CASSAGTVYNYGYTF
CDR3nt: TGTGCCAGCAGCGCCGGGACAGTTTATAACTATGGCTACACCTTC

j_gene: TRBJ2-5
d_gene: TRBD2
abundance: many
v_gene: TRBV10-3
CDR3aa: CAIRPMAGGQETQYF
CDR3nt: TGTGCCATCAGGCCCATGGCGGGAGGTCAAGAGACCCAGTACTTC

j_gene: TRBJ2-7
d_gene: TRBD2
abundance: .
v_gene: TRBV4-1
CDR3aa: CASSQDQGPSGSYEQYF
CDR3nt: TGCGCCAGCAGCCAAGATCAAGGGCCTAGCGGGAGCTACGAGCAGTACTTC

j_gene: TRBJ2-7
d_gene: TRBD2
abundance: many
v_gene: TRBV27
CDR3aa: CASSPVAGAYEQYF
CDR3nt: TGTGCCAGCAGTCCGGTAGCGGGGGCCTACGAGCAGTACTTC

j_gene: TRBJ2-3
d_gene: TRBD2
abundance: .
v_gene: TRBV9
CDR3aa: CASSPSQREGDTQYF
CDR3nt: TGTGCCAGCAGCCCGAGCCAGCGGGAGGGCGATACGCAGTATTTT

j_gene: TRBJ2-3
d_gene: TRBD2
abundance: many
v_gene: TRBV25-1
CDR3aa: CASSALGLAGVDTQYF
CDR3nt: TGTGCCAGCAGTGCCCTGGGGCTAGCGGGAGTGGATACGCAGTATTTT

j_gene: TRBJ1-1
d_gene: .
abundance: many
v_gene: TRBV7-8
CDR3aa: CASSFGRLVEAFF
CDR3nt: TGTGCCAGCAGCTTTGGTAGATTGGTAGAAGCTTTCTTT

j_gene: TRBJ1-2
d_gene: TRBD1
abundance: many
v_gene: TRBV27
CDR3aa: CASSRTGNYGYTF
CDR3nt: TGCGCCAGCAGCAGGACAGGGAACTATGGCTACACCTTC

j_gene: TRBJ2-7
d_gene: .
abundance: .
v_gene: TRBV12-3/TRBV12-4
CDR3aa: CASSSPPPHEQYF
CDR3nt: TGTGCCAGCAGTTCCCCCCCCCCCCACGAGCAGTACTTC

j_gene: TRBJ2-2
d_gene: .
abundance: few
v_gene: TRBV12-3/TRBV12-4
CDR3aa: CASRPTYIDTGELFF
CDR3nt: TGTGCCAGCAGGCCAACCTACATTGACACCGGGGAGCTGTTTTTT

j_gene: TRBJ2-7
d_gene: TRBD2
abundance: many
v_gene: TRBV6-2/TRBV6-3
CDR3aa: CASRRMGLADFPYEQYF
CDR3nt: TGTGCCAGCAGAAGAATGGGACTAGCGGACTTTCCCTACGAGCAGTACTTC

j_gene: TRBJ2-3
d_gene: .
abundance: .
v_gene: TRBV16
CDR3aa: CASSGTRTDTDTQYF
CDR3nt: TGTGCCAGCAGCGGTACGCGGACAGACACAGATACGCAGTATTTT